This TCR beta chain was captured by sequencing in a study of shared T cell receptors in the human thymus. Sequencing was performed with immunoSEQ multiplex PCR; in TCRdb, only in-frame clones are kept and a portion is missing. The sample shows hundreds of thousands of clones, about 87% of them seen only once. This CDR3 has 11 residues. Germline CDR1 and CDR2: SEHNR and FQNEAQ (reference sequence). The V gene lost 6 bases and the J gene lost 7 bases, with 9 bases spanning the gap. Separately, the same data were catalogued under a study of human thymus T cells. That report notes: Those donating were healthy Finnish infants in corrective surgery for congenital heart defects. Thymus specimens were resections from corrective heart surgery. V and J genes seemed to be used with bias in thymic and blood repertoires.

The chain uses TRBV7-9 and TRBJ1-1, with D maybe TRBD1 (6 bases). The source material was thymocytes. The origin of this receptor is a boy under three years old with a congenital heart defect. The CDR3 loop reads CASRKGGEAFF. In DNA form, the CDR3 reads TGTGCCAGCAGGAAAGGGGGTGAAGCTTTCTTT.